This T cell receptor beta chain emerged from a study of shared clonotypes between healthy human individuals. Study in general: With ages of 18 to 49, the donors were two women and a few men.

The CDR3 covers 15 residues. V lost 8 bases to trimming and J lost 0 bases; unmatched junction nucleotides: 4. Looked up from germline, CDR1 is MDHEN and CDR2 is SYDVKM. 150 to 250 ng DNA, around 30,000 T cell genomes, went into each sorted-subset replicate PCR. Sequencing was performed with immunoSEQ multiplex PCR; in TCRdb, only in-frame clones are kept and a portion is missing. The sample consists of approximately 1.9 million clones, 80% to 95% of them appearing once. The naive CD8 subset, CD45RO-negative cells positively selected for CCR7, excluded terminally differentiated effector memory CD45RA+ cells.

This TCR derives from a man between 18 and 29 years old in good health. Some clones in this sample may be carry-over from other donors' samples. The chain has TRBV28 and TRBJ2-3, with 11 bases lining up with TRBD2. The sample comprised naive CD8+ T cells from PBMCs. This chain's CDR3 is CASAWTSGSTDTQYF. For the CDR3, the DNA is TGTGCCAGCGCATGGACTAGCGGGAGCACAGATACGCAGTATTTT.